This TCR beta chain was captured by sequencing in a study of T-cell reconstitution after alpha-beta-depleted transplantation in children. Study observations and caveats: At around two months after transplant, the alpha-beta T cells were reportedly derived from several hundred expanded clones that came from non-depleted graft cells. The origin of high day-60 TCRbeta diversity in some patients lay in surviving recipient T cells and thymic progenitors.

Remarks on this clonotype: Antigen: not known.

V was cut by 1 base and J by 3 bases, with 6 bases left in between. From germline, CDR1 is LNHNV and CDR2 YYDKDF (reference sequence). The CDR3 spans 14 residues. The authors prepared the TCRbeta library with unique molecular identifiers. TCRdb reprocessed the PCR reads via MiXCR and lists one record per CDR3 protein. Of about 980,000 distinct CDR3 sequences in the sample, 25% to 30% were seen once. This chain uses TRBV15 with TRBJ2-2; perhaps TRBD1 as D (6 bases). The sequenced sample was PBMCs, mostly from graft donor cells, obtained 360 days after TCRalphabeta/CD19-depleted stem cell transplant. This TCR derives from a boy younger than two who had a stem cell transplant for SCID, so the T cells may come from the graft donor. CDR3 loop: CATSRGTDTGELFF. CDR3 DNA: TGTGCCACCAGCAGAGGGACAGACACCGGGGAGCTGTTTTTT.